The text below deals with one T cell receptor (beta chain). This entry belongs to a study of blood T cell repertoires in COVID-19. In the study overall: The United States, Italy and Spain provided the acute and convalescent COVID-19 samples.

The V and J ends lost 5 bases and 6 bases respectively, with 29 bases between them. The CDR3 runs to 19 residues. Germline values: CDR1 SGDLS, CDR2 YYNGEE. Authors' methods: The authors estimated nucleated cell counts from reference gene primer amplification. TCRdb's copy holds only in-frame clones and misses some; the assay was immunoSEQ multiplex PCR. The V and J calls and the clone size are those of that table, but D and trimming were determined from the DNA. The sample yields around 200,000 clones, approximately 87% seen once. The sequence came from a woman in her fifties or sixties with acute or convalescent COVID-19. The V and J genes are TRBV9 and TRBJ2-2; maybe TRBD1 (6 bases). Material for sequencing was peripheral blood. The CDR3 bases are TGTGCCAGCAGTCCATCGGGGACCGAGAGAGGGGGTGGTCCCGGGGAGCTGTTTTTT. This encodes CASSPSGTERGGGPGELFF.